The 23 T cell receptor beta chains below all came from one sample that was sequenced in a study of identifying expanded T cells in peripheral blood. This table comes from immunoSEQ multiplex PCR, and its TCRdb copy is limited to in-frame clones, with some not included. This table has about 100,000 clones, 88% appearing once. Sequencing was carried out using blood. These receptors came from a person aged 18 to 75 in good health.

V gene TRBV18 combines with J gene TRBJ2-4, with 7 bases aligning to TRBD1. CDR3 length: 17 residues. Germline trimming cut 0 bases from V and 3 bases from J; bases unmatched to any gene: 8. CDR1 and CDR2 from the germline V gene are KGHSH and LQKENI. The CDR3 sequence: CASSPPRIAGGKNIQYF. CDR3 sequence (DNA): TGTGCCAGCTCACCACCGAGGATTGCAGGGGGCAAAAACATTCAGTACTTC.

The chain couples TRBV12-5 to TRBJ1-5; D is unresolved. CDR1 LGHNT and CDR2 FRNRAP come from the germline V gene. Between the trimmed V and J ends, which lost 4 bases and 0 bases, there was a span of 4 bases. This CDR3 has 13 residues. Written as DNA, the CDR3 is TGTGCTAGTGGTTCTTATAGCAATCAGCCCCAGCATTTT. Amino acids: CASGSYSNQPQHF.

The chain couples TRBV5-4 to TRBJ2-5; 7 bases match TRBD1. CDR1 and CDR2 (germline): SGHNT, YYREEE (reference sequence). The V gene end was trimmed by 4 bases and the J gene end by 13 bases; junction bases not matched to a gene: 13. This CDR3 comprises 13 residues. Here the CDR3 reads CASSTIPPGQLYF. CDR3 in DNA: TGTGCCAGCAGCACCATCCCACCGGGACAGTTGTACTTC.

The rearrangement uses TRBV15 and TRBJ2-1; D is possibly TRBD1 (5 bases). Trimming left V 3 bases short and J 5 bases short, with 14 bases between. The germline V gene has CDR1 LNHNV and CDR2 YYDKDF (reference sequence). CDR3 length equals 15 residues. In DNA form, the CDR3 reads TGTGCCACCAGCAGGGCGGACAACCCCAACAATGAGCAGTTCTTC. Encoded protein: CATSRADNPNNEQFF.

The CDR3 nucleotides read TGCGCCAGCAGCTTTCCGGTGCGGGAATACAATGAGCAGTTCTTC. Its translation is CASSFPVREYNEQFF. The chain couples TRBV5-1 to TRBJ2-1; tentative D call: TRBD2 (6 bases). The CDR3 is made up of 15 amino acids. With 2 bases removed from V and 4 bases from J, the gap between germline ends came to 13 bases. Germline CDR1 and CDR2: SGHRS and YFSETQ.

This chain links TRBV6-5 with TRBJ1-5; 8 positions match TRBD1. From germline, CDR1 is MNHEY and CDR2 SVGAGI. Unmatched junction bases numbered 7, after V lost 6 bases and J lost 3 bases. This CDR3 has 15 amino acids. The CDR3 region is CASRTTGGNNQPQHF. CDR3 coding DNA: TGTGCCAGCAGAACTACAGGGGGGAACAATCAGCCCCAGCATTTT.

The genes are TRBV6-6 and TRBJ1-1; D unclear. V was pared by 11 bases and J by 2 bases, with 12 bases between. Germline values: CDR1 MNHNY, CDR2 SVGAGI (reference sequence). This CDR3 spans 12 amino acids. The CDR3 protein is CAVQGPNTEAFF. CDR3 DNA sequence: TGTGCCGTCCAAGGCCCTAACACTGAAGCTTTCTTT.

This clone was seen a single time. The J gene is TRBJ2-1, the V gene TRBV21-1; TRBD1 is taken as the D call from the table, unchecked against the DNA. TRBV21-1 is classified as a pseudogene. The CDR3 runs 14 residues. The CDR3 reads CASSANRGWGEQFF. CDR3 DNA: TGTGCCAGCAGCGCCAACAGGGGTTGGGGTGAGCAGTTCTTC.

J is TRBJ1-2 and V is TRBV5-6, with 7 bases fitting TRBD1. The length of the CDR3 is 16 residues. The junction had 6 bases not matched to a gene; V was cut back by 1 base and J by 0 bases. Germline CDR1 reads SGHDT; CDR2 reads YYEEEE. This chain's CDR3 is CASSLPGDSTNYGYTF. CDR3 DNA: TGTGCCAGCAGCTTGCCCGGGGACAGTACTAACTATGGCTACACCTTC.

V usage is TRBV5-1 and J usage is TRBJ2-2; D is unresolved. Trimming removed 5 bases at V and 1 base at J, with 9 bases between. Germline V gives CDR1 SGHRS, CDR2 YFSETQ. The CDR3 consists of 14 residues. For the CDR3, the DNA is TGCGCCAGCAGGACGATGGGGAACACCGGGGAGCTGTTTTTT. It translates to CASRTMGNTGELFF.

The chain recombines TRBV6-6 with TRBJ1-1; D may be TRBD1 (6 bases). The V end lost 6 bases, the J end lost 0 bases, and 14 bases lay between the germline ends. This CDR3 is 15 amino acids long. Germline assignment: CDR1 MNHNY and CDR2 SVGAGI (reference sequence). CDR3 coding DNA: TGTGCCAGCAGAGCCCGGGACAAGGTGAACACTGAAGCTTTCTTT. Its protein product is CASRARDKVNTEAFF.

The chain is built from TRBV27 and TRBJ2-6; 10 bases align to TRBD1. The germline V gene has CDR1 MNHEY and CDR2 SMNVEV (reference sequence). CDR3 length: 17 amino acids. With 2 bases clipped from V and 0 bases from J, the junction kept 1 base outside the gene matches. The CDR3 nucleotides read TGTGCCAGCAGTTTAGGGACAGGGGCCTCTGGGGCCAACGTCCTGACTTTC. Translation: CASSLGTGASGANVLTF.

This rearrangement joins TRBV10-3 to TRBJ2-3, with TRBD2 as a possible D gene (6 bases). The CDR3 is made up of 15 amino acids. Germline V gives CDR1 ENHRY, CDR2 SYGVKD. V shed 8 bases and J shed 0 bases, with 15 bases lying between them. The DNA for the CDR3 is TGTGCCATCGCCCCGGCGGGGACTAGCACAGATACGCAGTATTTT. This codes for CAIAPAGTSTDTQYF.

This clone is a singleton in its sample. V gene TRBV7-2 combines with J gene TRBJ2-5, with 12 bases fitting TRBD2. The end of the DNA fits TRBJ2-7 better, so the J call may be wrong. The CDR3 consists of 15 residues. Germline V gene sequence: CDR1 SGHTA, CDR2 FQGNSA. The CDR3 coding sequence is TGTGCCAGCAGCCCAACTAGCGGGAGGATCTACGAGCAGTACTTC. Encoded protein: CASSPTSGRIYEQYF.

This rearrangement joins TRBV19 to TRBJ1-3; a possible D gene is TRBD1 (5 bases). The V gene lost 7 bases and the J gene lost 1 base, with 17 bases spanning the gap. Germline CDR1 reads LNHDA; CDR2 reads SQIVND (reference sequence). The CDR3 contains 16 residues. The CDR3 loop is CASTVGSGRSGNTIYF. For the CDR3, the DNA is TGTGCCAGTACCGTCGGCTCAGGGCGTTCTGGAAACACCATATATTTT.

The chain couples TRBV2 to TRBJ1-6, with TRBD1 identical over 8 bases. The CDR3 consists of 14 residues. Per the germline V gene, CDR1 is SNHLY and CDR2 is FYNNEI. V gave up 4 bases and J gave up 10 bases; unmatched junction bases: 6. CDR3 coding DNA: TGTGCCAGCAGTGGGGACAGGACGGGATCACCCCTCCACTTT. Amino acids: CASSGDRTGSPLHF.

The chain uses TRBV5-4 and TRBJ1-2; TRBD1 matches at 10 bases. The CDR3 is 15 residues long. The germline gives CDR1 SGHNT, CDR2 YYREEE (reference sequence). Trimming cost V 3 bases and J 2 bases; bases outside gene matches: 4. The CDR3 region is CASSWGGQGNYGYTF. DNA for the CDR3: TGTGCCAGCAGCTGGGGGGGACAGGGGAACTATGGCTACACCTTC. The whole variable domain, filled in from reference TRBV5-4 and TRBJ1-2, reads ETGVTQSPTHLIKTRGQQVTLRCSSQSGHNTVSWYQQALGQGPQFIFQYYREEENGRGNFPPRFSGLQFPNYSSELNVNALELDDSALYLCASSWGGQGNYGYTFGSGTRLTVV.

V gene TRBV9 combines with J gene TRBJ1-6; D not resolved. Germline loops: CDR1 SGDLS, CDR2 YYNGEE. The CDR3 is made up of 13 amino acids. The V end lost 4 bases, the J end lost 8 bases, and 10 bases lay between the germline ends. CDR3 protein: CASSIVEDSPLHF. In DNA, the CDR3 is TGTGCCAGCAGCATAGTCGAGGATTCACCCCTCCACTTT.

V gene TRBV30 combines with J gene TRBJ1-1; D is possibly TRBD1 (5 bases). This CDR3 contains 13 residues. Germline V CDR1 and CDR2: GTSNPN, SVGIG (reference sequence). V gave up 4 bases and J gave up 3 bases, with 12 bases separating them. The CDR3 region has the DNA TGTGCCTGGACAGGGTATGGGGACACTGAAGCTTTCTTT. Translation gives CAWTGYGDTEAFF.

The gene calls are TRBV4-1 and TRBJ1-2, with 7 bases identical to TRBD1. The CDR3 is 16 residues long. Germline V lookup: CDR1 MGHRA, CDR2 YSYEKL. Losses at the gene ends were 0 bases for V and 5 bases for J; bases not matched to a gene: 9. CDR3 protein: CASSQDTGAGRYGYTF. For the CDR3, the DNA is TGCGCCAGCAGCCAAGACACAGGGGCGGGCCGATATGGCTACACCTTC.

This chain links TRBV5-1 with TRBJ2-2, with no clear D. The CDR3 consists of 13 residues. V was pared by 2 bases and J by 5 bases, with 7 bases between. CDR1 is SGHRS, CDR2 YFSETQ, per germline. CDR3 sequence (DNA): TGCGCCAGCAGCTTACAGCGTACCGGGGAGCTGTTTTTT. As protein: CASSLQRTGELFF.

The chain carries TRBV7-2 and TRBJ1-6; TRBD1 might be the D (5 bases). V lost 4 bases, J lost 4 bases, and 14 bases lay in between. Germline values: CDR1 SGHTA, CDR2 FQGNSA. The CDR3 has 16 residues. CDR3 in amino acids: CASSSSGTKYNSPLHF. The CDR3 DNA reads TGTGCCAGCAGCTCAAGCGGGACCAAATATAATTCACCCCTCCACTTT.

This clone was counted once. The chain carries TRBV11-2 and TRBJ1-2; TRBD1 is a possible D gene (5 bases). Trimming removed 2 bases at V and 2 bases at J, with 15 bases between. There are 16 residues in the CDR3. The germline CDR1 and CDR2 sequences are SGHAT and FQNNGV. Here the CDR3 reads CASSLIQGRTNYGYTF. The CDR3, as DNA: TGTGCCAGCAGCTTAATCCAGGGACGGACCAACTATGGCTACACCTTC. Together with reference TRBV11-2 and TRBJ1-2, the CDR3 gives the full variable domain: EAGVAQSPRYKIIEKRQSVAFWCNPISGHATLYWYQQILGQGPKLLIQFQNNGVVDDSQLPKDRFSAERLKGVDSTLKIQPAKLEDSAVYLCASSLIQGRTNYGYTFGSGTRLTVV.